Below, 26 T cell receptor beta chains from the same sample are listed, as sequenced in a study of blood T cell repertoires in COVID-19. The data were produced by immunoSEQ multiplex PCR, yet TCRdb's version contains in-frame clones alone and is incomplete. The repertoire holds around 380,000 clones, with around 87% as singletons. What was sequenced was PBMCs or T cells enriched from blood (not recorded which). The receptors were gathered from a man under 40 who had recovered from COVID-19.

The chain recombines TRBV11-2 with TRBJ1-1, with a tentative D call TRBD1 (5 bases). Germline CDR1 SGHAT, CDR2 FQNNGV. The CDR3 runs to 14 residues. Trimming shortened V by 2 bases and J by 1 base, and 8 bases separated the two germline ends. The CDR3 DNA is TGTGCCAGCAGCTTAATCGGGGGGAACACTGAAGCTTTCTTT. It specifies CASSLIGGNTEAFF.

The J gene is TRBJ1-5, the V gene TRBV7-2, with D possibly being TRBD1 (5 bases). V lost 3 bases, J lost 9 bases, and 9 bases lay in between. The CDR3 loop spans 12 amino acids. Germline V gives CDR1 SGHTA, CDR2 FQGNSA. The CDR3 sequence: CASSFFGGPQHF. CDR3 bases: TGTGCCAGCAGCTTTTTCGGGGGGCCCCAGCATTTT.

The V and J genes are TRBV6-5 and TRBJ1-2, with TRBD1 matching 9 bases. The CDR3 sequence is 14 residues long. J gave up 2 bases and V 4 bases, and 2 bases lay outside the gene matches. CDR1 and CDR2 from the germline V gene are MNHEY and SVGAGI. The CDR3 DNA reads TGTGCCAGCAGTTCAGGGACAGGGAACTATGGCTACACCTTC. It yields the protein CASSSGTGNYGYTF.

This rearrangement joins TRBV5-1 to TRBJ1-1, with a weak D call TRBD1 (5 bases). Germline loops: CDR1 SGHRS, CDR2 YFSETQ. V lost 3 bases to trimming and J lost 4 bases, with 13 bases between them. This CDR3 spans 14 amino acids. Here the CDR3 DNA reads TGCGCCAGCAGCTCGCAGGGTTGGGCCACTGAAGCTTTCTTT. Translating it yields CASSSQGWATEAFF.

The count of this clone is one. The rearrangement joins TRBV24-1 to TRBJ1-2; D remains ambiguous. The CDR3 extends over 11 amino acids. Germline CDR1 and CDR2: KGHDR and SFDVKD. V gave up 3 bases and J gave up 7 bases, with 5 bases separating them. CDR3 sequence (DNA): TGTGCCACCAGTGATGCGTTTGGCTACACCTTC. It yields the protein CATSDAFGYTF.

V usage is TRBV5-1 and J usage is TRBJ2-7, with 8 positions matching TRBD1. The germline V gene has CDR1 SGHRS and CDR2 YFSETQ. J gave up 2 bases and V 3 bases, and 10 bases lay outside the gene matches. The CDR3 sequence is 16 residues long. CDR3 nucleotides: TGCGCCAGCAGCTCAAAAGGACAGGGAATCGCCTACGAGCAGTACTTC. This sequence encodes CASSSKGQGIAYEQYF.

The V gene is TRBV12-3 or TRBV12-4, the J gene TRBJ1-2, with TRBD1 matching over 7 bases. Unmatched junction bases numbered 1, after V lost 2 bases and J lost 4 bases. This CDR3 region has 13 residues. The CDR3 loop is CASSLQGGYGYTF. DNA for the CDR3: TGTGCCAGCAGTTTACAGGGGGGCTATGGCTACACCTTC.

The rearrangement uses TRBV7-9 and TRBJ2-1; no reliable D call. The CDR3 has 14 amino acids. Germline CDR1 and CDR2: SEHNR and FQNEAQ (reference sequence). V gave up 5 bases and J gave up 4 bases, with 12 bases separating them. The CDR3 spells CASSTAYGYNEQFF. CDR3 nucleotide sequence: TGTGCCAGCAGCACGGCTTACGGGTACAATGAGCAGTTCTTC. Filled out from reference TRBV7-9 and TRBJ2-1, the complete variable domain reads DTGVSQNPRHKITKRGQNVTFRCDPISEHNRLYWYRQTLGQGPEFLTYFQNEAQLEKSRLLSDRFSAERPKGSFSTLEIQRTEQGDSAMYLCASSTAYGYNEQFFGPGTRLTVL.

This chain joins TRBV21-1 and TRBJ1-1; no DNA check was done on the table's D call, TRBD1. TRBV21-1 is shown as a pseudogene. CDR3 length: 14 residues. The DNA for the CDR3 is TGTGCCAGCAGGAACAGAGTTAGAAACACTGAAGCTTTCTTT. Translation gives CASRNRVRNTEAFF.

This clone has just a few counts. The CDR3 nucleotides are TGTGCCATCGACAGGGGGCTCGGCACAGATACGCAGTATTTT. Translating gives CAIDRGLGTDTQYF. The gene calls are TRBV10-3 and TRBJ2-3; 10 bases fit TRBD1. Germline values: CDR1 ENHRY, CDR2 SYGVKD. The CDR3 spans 14 residues. V was clipped by 8 bases and J by 1 base; unmatched bases: 3.

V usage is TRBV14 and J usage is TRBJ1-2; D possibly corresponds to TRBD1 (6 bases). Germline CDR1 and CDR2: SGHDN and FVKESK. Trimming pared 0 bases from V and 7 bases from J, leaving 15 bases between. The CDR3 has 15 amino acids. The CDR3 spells CASSQDWAGAVGYTF. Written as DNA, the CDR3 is TGTGCCAGCAGCCAAGATTGGGCGGGGGCGGTTGGCTACACCTTC.

The CDR3 spells CATKGAAEHQPQHF. The CDR3 DNA reads as TGTGCCACCAAAGGGGCGGCAGAACATCAGCCCCAGCATTTT. V gene TRBV19 combines with J gene TRBJ1-5, with D tentatively TRBD1 (5 bases). V lost 10 bases and J lost 5, with 18 bases in between. There are 14 residues in the CDR3. Per germline, CDR1 LNHDA and CDR2 SQIVND (reference sequence).

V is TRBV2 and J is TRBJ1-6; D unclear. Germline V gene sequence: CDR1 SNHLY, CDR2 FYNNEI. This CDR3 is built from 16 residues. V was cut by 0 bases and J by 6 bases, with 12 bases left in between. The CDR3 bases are TGTGCCAGCAGTGAAGCGAGACACCTAATTAATTCACCCCTCCACTTT. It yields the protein CASSEARHLINSPLHF. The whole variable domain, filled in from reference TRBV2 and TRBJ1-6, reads EPEVTQTPSHQVTQMGQEVILRCVPISNHLYFYWYRQILGQKVEFLVSFYNNEISEKSEIFDDQFSVERPDGSNFTLKIRSTKLEDSAMYFCASSEARHLINSPLHFGNGTRLTVT.

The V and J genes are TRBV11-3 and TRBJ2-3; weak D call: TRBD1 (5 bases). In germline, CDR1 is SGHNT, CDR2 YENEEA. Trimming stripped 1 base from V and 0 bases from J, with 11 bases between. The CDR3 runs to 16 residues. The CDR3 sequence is CASSLAGLSSTDTQYF. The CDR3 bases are TGTGCCAGCAGCTTAGCAGGGTTGTCGAGCACAGATACGCAGTATTTT.

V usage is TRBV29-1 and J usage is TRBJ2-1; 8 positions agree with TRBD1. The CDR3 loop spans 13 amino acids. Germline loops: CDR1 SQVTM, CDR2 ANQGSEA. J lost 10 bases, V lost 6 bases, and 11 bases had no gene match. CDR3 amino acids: CSVRDRRSLEQFF. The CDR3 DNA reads TGCAGCGTCCGGGACAGGAGATCTTTGGAGCAGTTCTTC.

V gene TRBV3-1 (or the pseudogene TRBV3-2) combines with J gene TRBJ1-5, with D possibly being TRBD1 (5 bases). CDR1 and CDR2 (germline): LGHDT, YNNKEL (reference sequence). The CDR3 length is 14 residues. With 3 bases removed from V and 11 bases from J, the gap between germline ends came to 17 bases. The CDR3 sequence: CASSHDGGGSAQHF. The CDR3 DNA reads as TGTGCCAGCAGCCATGACGGGGGGGGAAGTGCCCAGCATTTT.

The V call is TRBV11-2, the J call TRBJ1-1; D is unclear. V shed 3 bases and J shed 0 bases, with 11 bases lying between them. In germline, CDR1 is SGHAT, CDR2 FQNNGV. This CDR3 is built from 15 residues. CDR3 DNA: TGTGCCAGCAGCTTGGAGGGCGGATTGAACACTGAAGCTTTCTTT. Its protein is CASSLEGGLNTEAFF.

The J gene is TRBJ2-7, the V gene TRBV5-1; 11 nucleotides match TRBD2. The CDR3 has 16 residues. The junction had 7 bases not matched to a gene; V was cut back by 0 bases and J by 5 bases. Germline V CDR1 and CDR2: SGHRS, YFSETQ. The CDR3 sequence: CASSLAPSGGRNEQYF. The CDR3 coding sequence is TGCGCCAGCAGCTTGGCTCCTAGCGGGGGGAGGAACGAGCAGTACTTC.

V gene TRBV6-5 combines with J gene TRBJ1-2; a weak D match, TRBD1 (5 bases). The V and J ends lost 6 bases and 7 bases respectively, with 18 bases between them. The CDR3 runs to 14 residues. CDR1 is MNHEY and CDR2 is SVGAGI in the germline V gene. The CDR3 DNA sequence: TGTGCCAGCAGACTCACGCCGGGGGGGATTGGCTACACCTTC. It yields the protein CASRLTPGGIGYTF.

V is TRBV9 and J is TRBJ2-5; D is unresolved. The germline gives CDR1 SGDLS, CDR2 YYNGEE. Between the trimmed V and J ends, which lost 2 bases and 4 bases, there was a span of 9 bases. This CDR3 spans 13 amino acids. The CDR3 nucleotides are TGTGCCAGCAGCGTCGGTACGTTAGAGACCCAGTACTTC. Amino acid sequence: CASSVGTLETQYF.

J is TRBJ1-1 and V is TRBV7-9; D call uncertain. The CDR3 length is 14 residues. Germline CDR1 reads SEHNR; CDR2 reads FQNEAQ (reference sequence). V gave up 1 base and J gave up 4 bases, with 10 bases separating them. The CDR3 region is CASSLVRGVTEAFF. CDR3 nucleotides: TGTGCCAGCAGCTTAGTTCGGGGAGTCACTGAAGCTTTCTTT.

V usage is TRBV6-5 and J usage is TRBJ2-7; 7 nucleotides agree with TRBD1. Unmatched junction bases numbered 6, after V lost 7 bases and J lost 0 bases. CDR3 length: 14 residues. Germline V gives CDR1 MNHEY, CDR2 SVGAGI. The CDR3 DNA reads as TGTGCCAGCACCCAGGACAGGTTCTCCTACGAGCAGTACTTC. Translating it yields CASTQDRFSYEQYF.

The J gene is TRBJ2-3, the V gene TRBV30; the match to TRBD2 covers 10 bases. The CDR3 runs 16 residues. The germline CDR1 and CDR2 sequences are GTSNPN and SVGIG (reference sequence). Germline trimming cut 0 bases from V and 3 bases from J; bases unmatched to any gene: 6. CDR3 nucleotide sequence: TGTGCCTGGAGTGTACATAGCGGGGGGCGAACAGATACGCAGTATTTT. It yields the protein CAWSVHSGGRTDTQYF.

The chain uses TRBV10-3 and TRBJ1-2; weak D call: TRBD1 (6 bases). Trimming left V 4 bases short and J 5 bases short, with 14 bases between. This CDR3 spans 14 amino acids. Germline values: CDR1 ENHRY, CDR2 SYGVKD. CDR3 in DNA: TGTGCCATCAGTGCGGTAGGGGGGGGATATGGCTACACCTTC. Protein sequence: CAISAVGGGYGYTF.

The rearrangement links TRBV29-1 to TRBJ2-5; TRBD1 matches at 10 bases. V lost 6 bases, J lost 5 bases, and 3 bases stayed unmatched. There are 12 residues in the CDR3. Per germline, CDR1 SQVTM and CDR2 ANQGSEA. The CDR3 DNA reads TGCAGCGTGGCGGGACAGGGGGAGACCCAGTACTTC. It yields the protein CSVAGQGETQYF. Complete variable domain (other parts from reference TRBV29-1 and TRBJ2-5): SAVISQKPSRDICQRGTSLTIQCQVDSQVTMMFWYRQQPGQSLTLIATANQGSEATYESGFVIDKFPISRPNLTFSTLTVSNMSPEDSSIYLCSVAGQGETQYFGPGTRLLVL.

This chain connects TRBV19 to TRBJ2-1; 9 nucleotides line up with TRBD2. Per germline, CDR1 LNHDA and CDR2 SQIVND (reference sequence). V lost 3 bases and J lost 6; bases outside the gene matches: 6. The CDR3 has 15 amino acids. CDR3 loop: CASSIGLAGTNEQFF. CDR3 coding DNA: TGTGCCAGTAGTATCGGGCTAGCGGGGACCAATGAGCAGTTCTTC.